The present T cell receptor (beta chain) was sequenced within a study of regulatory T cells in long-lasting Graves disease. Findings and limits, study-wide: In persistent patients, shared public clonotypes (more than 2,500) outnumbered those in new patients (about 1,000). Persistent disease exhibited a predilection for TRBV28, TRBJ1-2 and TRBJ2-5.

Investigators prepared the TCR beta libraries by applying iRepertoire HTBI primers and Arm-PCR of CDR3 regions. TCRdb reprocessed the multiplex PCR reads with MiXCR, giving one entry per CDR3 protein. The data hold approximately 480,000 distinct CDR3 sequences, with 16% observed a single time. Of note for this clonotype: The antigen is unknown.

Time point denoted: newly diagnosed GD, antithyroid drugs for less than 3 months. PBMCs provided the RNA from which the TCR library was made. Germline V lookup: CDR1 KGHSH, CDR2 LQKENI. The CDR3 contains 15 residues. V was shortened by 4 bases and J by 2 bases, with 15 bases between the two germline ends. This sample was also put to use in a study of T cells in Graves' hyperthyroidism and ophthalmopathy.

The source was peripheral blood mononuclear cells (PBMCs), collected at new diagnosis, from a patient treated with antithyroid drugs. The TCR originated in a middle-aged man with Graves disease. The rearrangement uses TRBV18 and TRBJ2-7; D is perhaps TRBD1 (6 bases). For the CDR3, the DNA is TGTGCCAGCTCACTCCCGGGACACACACCCTACGAGCAGTACTTC. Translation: CASSLPGHTPYEQYF. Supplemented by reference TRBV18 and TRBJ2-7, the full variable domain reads NAGVMQNPRHLVRRRGQEARLRCSPMKGHSHVYWYRQLPEEGLKFMVYLQKENIIDESGMPKERFSAEFPKEGPSILRIQQVVRGDSAAYFCASSLPGHTPYEQYFGPGTRLTVT.